The rows below give T cell receptor beta chains drawn from one sample of a study of blood T cell repertoires in COVID-19. Only in-frame clones appear in the TCRdb table, and some are missing; sequencing was by immunoSEQ multiplex PCR. The data show just over 250,000 clones, more than 90% seen once. The sample consisted of peripheral blood. The receptors originated from a person under 30 with COVID-19, enrolled during active disease. Each CDR3 is given without its conserved first and last residue. The order of the fields is J gene, V gene, CDR3 protein.

J gene: TRBJ2-7; V gene: TRBV4-1; CDR3 protein: ASSQGTGDPSYEQY
J gene: TRBJ2-1; V gene: TRBV27; CDR3 protein: ASSLQGAYNEQF
J gene: TRBJ1-6; V gene: TRBV7-2; CDR3 protein: ASSLEGQGSPLH
J gene: TRBJ1-1; V gene: TRBV24-1; CDR3 protein: ATSDPGHEAF
J gene: TRBJ2-4; V gene: TRBV11-2; CDR3 protein: ASSFTGTDQNIQY
J gene: TRBJ2-2; V gene: TRBV9; CDR3 protein: ASSTSGSPGELF
J gene: TRBJ1-3; V gene: TRBV5-1; CDR3 protein: ASSPRGQVSGNTIY
J gene: TRBJ1-5; V gene: TRBV24-1; CDR3 protein: ATSDPRQGANQPQH
J gene: TRBJ1-3; V gene: TRBV7-9; CDR3 protein: ASSSGQFSSGNTIY
J gene: TRBJ2-5; V gene: TRBV24-1; CDR3 protein: ATSDSTGPQETQY
J gene: TRBJ2-1; V gene: TRBV6-2/TRBV6-3; CDR3 protein: ASSYGTSGRAPHNEQF
J gene: TRBJ2-3; V gene: TRBV5-6; CDR3 protein: ASSPGTGNTQY
J gene: TRBJ2-2; V gene: TRBV5-5; CDR3 protein: ASSRDFRNTGELF
J gene: TRBJ1-1; V gene: TRBV27; CDR3 protein: ASSADRGVGTEAF
J gene: TRBJ2-2; V gene: TRBV4-3; CDR3 protein: ASSPRDRNTGELF
J gene: TRBJ1-2; V gene: TRBV5-4; CDR3 protein: ASSFGQEWYGYT
J gene: TRBJ2-5; V gene: TRBV5-1; CDR3 protein: ASSLDVEETQY
J gene: TRBJ2-1; V gene: TRBV9; CDR3 protein: ASSVVGGRLF
J gene: TRBJ2-7; V gene: TRBV7-2; CDR3 protein: ASSLGGPGEQY
J gene: TRBJ2-7; V gene: TRBV5-6; CDR3 protein: ASSFTGSYEQY
J gene: TRBJ2-1; V gene: TRBV5-8; CDR3 protein: ASSSERGNEQF
J gene: TRBJ2-3; V gene: TRBV21-1; CDR3 protein: ASSNRDRGTDTQY
J gene: TRBJ1-2; V gene: TRBV19; CDR3 protein: ASSIASSNYGYT
J gene: TRBJ2-2; V gene: TRBV27; CDR3 protein: ASSLLGTKGTGELF
J gene: TRBJ1-3; V gene: TRBV6-5; CDR3 protein: ASSYDTNSGNTIY
J gene: TRBJ2-2; V gene: TRBV24-1; CDR3 protein: ATSWTGAGELF
J gene: TRBJ2-1; V gene: TRBV13; CDR3 protein: ASSLGLNEQF
J gene: TRBJ1-2; V gene: TRBV5-4; CDR3 protein: ASSPIAGDPSYT
J gene: TRBJ2-4; V gene: TRBV10-2; CDR3 protein: ASVASGNLQAKNIQY
J gene: TRBJ2-2; V gene: TRBV19; CDR3 protein: ASSLGTGTGELF
J gene: TRBJ2-7; V gene: TRBV7-2; CDR3 protein: ASSTPGQKMYEQY
J gene: TRBJ1-6; V gene: TRBV20-1; CDR3 protein: SASGGVDLSSPLH
J gene: TRBJ1-1; V gene: TRBV5-6; CDR3 protein: ASSLAPGEAF
J gene: TRBJ2-7; V gene: TRBV5-1; CDR3 protein: ASRGSYEQY
J gene: TRBJ1-6; V gene: TRBV27; CDR3 protein: ASTGTGDNSPLH
J gene: TRBJ2-7; V gene: TRBV27; CDR3 protein: ASSLTGAHYEQY
J gene: TRBJ1-5; V gene: TRBV5-3; CDR3 protein: ARSLSIGSNQPQH
J gene: TRBJ1-1; V gene: TRBV3-1/TRBV3-2; CDR3 protein: ASSQVGGRTEAF
J gene: TRBJ2-1; V gene: TRBV11-3; CDR3 protein: ASSTGRAGNEQF
J gene: TRBJ2-7; V gene: TRBV27; CDR3 protein: ASSSLANYEQY
J gene: TRBJ2-3; V gene: TRBV28; CDR3 protein: ASSSSGTSGSADTQY
J gene: TRBJ2-3; V gene: TRBV9; CDR3 protein: ASSVGSVDTQY
J gene: TRBJ2-5; V gene: TRBV15; CDR3 protein: ATSRTSGRIETQY
J gene: TRBJ2-4; V gene: TRBV19; CDR3 protein: ASSRRQGGNIQY
J gene: TRBJ2-3; V gene: TRBV14; CDR3 protein: ASSRTGQY
J gene: TRBJ1-1; V gene: TRBV5-6; CDR3 protein: ASSFGGNTEAF
J gene: TRBJ1-5; V gene: TRBV2; CDR3 protein: ASSGDRGVYQPQH
J gene: TRBJ1-1; V gene: TRBV27; CDR3 protein: ASSLLGGFAAF
J gene: TRBJ1-4; V gene: TRBV15; CDR3 protein: ATSRDMGGVNEKLF
J gene: TRBJ2-7; V gene: TRBV2; CDR3 protein: ASITGAYEQY
J gene: TRBJ2-7; V gene: TRBV18; CDR3 protein: ASSPTGLSYEQY
J gene: TRBJ2-5; V gene: TRBV29-1; CDR3 protein: SVEIGVAGYRETQY
J gene: TRBJ2-7; V gene: TRBV7-9; CDR3 protein: ASSGEKGTGRYEQY
J gene: TRBJ2-5; V gene: TRBV3-1/TRBV3-2; CDR3 protein: ASSQDVGGRAQTQY
J gene: TRBJ2-5; V gene: TRBV25-1; CDR3 protein: ASSGVGPPVAETQY
J gene: TRBJ1-2; V gene: TRBV5-1; CDR3 protein: ASSLAGTGGGYT
J gene: TRBJ2-7; V gene: TRBV2; CDR3 protein: ASSESSSGSWYGYEQY